This TCR beta chain was obtained from a study of CD8 T cells in ankylosing spondylitis. General study results and limits: Disease-linked clones reportedly showed significant enrichment in matched ankylosing spondylitis synovial fluid. Both synovial fluid and blood in reactive arthritis had previously been reported to carry some motif variants.

V was cut by 2 bases and J by 6 bases, with 14 bases left in between. This CDR3 is built from 15 residues. CDR1 is MNHNY, CDR2 SVGAGI, per germline (reference sequence). On this clonotype: As yet, its antigen is unknown.

Molecular-barcoded quantitative 5'-RACE produced these TCR beta libraries. TCRdb called the 5' RACE reads again in MiXCR, with one record for every CDR3 protein. The sample comprises about 250,000 distinct CDR3 sequences, under 30% of which are singletons, and around 0.58% rests with the top ten. V gene TRBV6-6 combines with J gene TRBJ1-5, with D perhaps TRBD1 (6 bases). The receptor was derived from a male donor with ankylosing spondylitis or in good health (not recorded which). Sequencing was performed on blood, either unsorted or a sorted T cell fraction (not recorded which). CDR3 region: CASSYGVGAVQPQHF. The CDR3 DNA follows: TGTGCCAGCAGTTACGGTGTGGGGGCGGTTCAGCCCCAGCATTTT.